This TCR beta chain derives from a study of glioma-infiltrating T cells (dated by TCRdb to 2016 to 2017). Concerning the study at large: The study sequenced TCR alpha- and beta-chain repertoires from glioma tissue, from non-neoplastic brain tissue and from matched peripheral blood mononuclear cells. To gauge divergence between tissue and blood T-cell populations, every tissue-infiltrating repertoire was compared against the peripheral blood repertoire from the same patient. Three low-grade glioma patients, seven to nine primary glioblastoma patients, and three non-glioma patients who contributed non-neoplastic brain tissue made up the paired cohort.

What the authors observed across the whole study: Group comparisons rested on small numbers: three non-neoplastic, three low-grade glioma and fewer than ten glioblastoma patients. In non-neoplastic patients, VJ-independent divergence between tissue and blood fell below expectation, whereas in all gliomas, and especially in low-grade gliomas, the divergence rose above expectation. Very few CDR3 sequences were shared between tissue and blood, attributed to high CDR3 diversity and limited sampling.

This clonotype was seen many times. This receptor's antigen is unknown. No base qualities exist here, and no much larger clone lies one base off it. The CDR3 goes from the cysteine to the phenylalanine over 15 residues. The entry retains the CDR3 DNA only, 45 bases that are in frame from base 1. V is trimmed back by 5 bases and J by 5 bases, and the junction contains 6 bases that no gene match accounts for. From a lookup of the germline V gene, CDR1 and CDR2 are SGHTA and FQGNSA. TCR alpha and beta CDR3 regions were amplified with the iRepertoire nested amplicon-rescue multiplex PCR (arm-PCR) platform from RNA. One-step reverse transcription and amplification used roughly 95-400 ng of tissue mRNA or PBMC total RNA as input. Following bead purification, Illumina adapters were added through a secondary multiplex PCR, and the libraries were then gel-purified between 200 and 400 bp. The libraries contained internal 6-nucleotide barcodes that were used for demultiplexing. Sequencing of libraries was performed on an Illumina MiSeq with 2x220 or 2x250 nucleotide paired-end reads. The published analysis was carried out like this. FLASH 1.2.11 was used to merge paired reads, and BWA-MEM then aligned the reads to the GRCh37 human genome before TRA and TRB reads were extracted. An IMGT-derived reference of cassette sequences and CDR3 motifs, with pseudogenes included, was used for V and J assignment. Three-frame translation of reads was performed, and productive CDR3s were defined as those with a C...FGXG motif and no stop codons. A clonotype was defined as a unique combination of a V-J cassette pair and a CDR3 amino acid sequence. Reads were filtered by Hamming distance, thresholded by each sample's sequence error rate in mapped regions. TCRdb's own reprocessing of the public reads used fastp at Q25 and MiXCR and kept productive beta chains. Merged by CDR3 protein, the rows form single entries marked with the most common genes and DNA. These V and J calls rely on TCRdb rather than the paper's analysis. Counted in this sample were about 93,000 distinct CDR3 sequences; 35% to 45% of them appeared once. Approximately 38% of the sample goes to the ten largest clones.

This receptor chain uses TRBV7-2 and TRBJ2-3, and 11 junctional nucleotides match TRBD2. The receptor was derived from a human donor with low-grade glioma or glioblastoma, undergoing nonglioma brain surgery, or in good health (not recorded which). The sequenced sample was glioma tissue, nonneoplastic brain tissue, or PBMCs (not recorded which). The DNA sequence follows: TGTGCCAGCAGCCAGACTAGCGGGGTTGTAGATACGCAGTATTTT. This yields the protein CASSQTSGVVDTQYF.